Sequencing of this TCR beta chain was carried out in a study of blood T cell repertoires in COVID-19. About the study: Sites across the United States, Italy and Spain contributed samples from acute and convalescent COVID-19.

The CDR3 has 17 amino acids. Trimming took 5 bases from V and 0 from J; bases not matched to a gene: 9. CDR1 is SEHNR, CDR2 FQNEAQ, per germline (reference sequence). Data came from immunoSEQ multiplex PCR; TCRdb stores just in-frame clones and leaves some out. The profile covers some 200,000 clones, with over 75% appearing a single time and approximately 6% taken by the ten largest. This sequence was found in a man at least 80 years old with acute or convalescent COVID-19. Material: peripheral blood. The V gene is TRBV7-9, the J gene TRBJ2-1, with 8 positions matching TRBD2. Written as DNA, the CDR3 is TGTGCCAGCAGCCGGGGGGGCGGTAGGAGCTCCTACAATGAGCAGTTCTTC. It translates to CASSRGGGRSSYNEQFF.